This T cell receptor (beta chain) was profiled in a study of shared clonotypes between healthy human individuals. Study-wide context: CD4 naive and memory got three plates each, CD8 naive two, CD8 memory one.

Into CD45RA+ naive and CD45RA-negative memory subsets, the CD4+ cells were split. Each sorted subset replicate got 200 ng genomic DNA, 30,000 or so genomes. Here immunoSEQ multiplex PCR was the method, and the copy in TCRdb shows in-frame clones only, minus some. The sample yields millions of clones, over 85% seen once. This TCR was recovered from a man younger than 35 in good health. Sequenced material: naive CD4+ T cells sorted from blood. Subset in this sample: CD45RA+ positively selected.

In DNA, the CDR3 is TGTGCCAGCAGCCAAGTCGGGGGGATCTACAATGAGCAGTTCTTC. This translates into CASSQVGGIYNEQFF. V and J are TRBV4-2 and TRBJ2-1, with TRBD2 identical over 7 bases. Germline CDR1 and CDR2: LGHNA and YNFKEQ. With V trimmed by 1 base and J by 3 bases, 3 bases remained unmatched. The length of the CDR3 is 15 residues.